The 5 T cell receptor beta chains below all came from one sample that was sequenced in a study of T cells in Graves' hyperthyroidism and ophthalmopathy. The CDR3 regions of TCR beta were amplified from RNA transcripts. Using the HTBI primer set, a first-round RT-PCR was run on the TCR CDR3. TCRdb passed the multiplex PCR reads through MiXCR, listing each CDR3 protein once. The data hold about 200,000 distinct CDR3 sequences, with about a sixth observed a single time. Material for sequencing was blood. These receptors originate from a man aged 40-55 years with Graves' hyperthyroidism.

This clonotype was seen at least ten times. V is TRBV2 and J is TRBJ2-1; possible D gene TRBD2, 6 bases. The CDR3 is 14 residues long. Germline loops: CDR1 SNHLY, CDR2 FYNNEI. V was shortened by 9 bases and J by 0 bases, with 12 bases between the two germline ends. DNA of the CDR3: TGTGCCAGTAATAGGGAGGACTCCTACAATGAGCAGTTCTTC. Amino acid sequence: CASNREDSYNEQFF.

This clonotype was seen at least ten times. The chain is built from TRBV5-1 and TRBJ2-1; D remains unclear. The germline CDR1 and CDR2 sequences are SGHRS and YFSETQ. V shed 0 bases and J shed 1 base, with 5 bases lying between them. The CDR3 runs to 14 residues. CDR3 nucleotide sequence: TGCGCCAGCAGCTTGGTAGGATCCTACAATGAGCAGTTCTTC. The encoded protein is CASSLVGSYNEQFF.

This clonotype has a count of ten or more. The genes are TRBV27 and TRBJ1-6; a weak D match, TRBD1 (6 bases). V was clipped by 8 bases and J by 9 bases, with 11 bases between them. Germline V gene data show CDR1 as MNHEY and CDR2 as SMNVEV (reference sequence). CDR3 length: 12 amino acids. The CDR3 region is CASSNRASPLHF. CDR3 nucleotides: TGTGCCAGCTCTAACAGGGCTTCACCCCTCCACTTT.

This clonotype was seen a few times. This chain uses TRBV15 with TRBJ2-2; 7 nucleotides match TRBD2. Germline assignment: CDR1 LNHNV and CDR2 YYDKDF (reference sequence). V shed 8 bases, J shed 6 bases, and the junction held 12 bases outside the gene matches. The length of the CDR3 is 15 residues. The DNA of the CDR3 is TGTGCCACCCGGTGGGGAGGGAGAGGCCCCGGGGAGCTGTTTTTT. Amino acids: CATRWGGRGPGELFF.

The rearrangement uses TRBV6-2 or TRBV6-3 and TRBJ1-1; 7 bases line up with TRBD1. V was clipped by 6 bases and J by 11 bases; unmatched bases: 6. Per germline, CDR1 MNHEY and CDR2 SVGEGT. This CDR3 region has 11 residues. Written as DNA, the CDR3 is TGTGCCAGCAGACACACAGGGGAGGCTTTCTTT. Translated, it gives CASRHTGEAFF.